The 22 T cell receptor beta chains reported below all come from one sample, sequenced in a study of Graves' ophthalmopathy and Graves' hyperthyroidism. Amplification of TCR beta CDR3 regions used RNA transcripts. First-round RT-PCR with HTBI primers preceded a second-round multiplex PCR. TCRdb re-derived calls from the multiplex PCR reads in MiXCR, one entry per CDR3 protein. There are about 700,000 distinct CDR3 sequences in the sample; approximately 40% occur only once, and approximately 46% lies in the top ten. Sequenced: peripheral blood. The source of these receptors is an adult man with Graves' ophthalmopathy.

The sample holds one count of this clonotype. The chain is built from TRBV20-1 and TRBJ2-5; D possibly corresponds to TRBD1 (5 bases). The V gene's germline CDR1 is DFQATT and CDR2 SNEGSKA (reference sequence). The CDR3 runs 13 residues. The V end lost 3 bases, the J end lost 5 bases, and 13 bases lay between the germline ends. For the CDR3, the DNA is TGCAGTGCTAGCCCCCCGGCAGGGGAGACCCAGTACTTC. It encodes CSASPPAGETQYF.

The table lists this clonotype with a few counts. The rearrangement joins TRBV29-1 to TRBJ2-2; 7 positions match TRBD1. V gave up 7 bases and J gave up 4 bases; unmatched junction bases: 9. Germline-derived CDR1 and CDR2 are SQVTM and ANQGSEA. The CDR3 consists of 14 residues. The CDR3 DNA sequence: TGCAGCGCCCTGGGACAGACGCTCACCGGGGAGCTGTTTTTT. Encoded protein: CSALGQTLTGELFF.

This chain links TRBV10-2 with TRBJ1-5; no definite D call. Germline assignment: CDR1 WSHSY and CDR2 SAAADI. V was pared by 0 bases and J by 3 bases, with 9 bases between. The CDR3 totals 15 residues. This chain's CDR3 is CASSESGQTNQPQHF. CDR3 bases: TGCGCCAGCAGTGAGTCAGGGCAGACCAATCAGCCCCAGCATTTT.

The rearrangement uses TRBV2 and TRBJ2-5, with a weak D call TRBD2 (5 bases). Trimming pared 6 bases from V and 5 bases from J, leaving 13 bases between. The germline V gene encodes CDR1 SNHLY and CDR2 FYNNEI. This CDR3 is built from 13 residues. The CDR3 spells CASRTGNTETQYF. Here the CDR3 DNA reads TGTGCCAGCAGAACGGGGAACACGGAGACCCAGTACTTC.

Ten or more counts support this clonotype. The chain links TRBV7-8 to TRBJ1-5, with 8 bases matching TRBD1. CDR1 and CDR2 (germline): SGHVS, FQNEAQ. The CDR3 is made up of 20 amino acids. J was trimmed by 6 bases and V by 2 bases; bases with no gene match: 21. The CDR3 here is CASSLSAFVPGQGRGQPQHF. The CDR3 nucleotides read TGTGCCAGCAGCTTATCGGCGTTCGTTCCTGGACAGGGCAGGGGTCAGCCCCAGCATTTT.

This chain connects TRBV11-1 to TRBJ1-4; TRBD1 aligns across 12 bases. This CDR3 has 15 amino acids. J was trimmed by 10 bases and V by 6 bases; bases with no gene match: 9. Germline loops: CDR1 SGHAT, CDR2 FQDESV (reference sequence). The CDR3 reads CASRGWGQGASKLFF. CDR3 DNA: TGTGCCAGCAGGGGGTGGGGACAGGGGGCTTCAAAACTGTTTTTT. Full variable domain (rest looked up from reference TRBV11-1 and TRBJ1-4): EAEVAQSPRYKITEKSQAVAFWCDPISGHATLYWYRQILGQGPELLVQFQDESVVDDSQLPKDRFSAERLKGVDSTLKIQPAELGDSAMYLCASRGWGQGASKLFFGSGTQLSVL.

This clonotype showed up just a few times. The rearrangement uses TRBV6-6 and TRBJ1-5, with unresolved D. The V and J ends lost 2 bases and 1 base respectively, with 12 bases between them. The germline V gene encodes CDR1 MNHNY and CDR2 SVGAGI (reference sequence). There are 16 residues in the CDR3. CDR3 loop: CASSYRNLLSNQPQHF. CDR3 sequence (DNA): TGTGCCAGCAGTTACCGGAACCTCCTGAGCAATCAGCCCCAGCATTTT.

The chain employs TRBV5-1 and TRBJ2-7, with no clear D. Germline CDR1 is SGHRS and CDR2 is YFSETQ. V was pared by 0 bases and J by 3 bases, with 7 bases between. The CDR3 is 13 amino acids. The CDR3 DNA follows: TGCGCCAGCAGCTTGGCAGTGAACTACGAGCAGTACTTC. Translating it yields CASSLAVNYEQYF.

The chain couples TRBV29-1 to TRBJ1-1, with 7 bases matching TRBD1. CDR3 length: 13 amino acids. V trimming: 6 bases; J trimming: 1 base; junction bases outside the gene matches: 5. The V gene's germline CDR1 is SQVTM and CDR2 ANQGSEA. As DNA, the CDR3 is TGCAGCGTCGGGGACAGCTCGAACACTGAAGCTTTCTTT. Its protein is CSVGDSSNTEAFF.

Notes on this clonotype: A read error may produce the germline difference seen at one junction end. This chain uses TRBV24-1 with TRBJ1-5; possible D gene TRBD1, 5 bases. Germline loops: CDR1 KGHDR, CDR2 SFDVKD. The CDR3 totals 16 residues. The DNA for the CDR3 is TGTGCCAGCAGTTACCGCCGGGACGGACACAATCAGCCCCAGCATTTT. Translating gives CASSYRRDGHNQPQHF.

To note about this clonotype: Sequence at one end of the junction differs from germline and may be a read error. The rearrangement joins TRBV2 to TRBJ2-5, with D perhaps assigned TRBD1 or TRBD2 (6 bases each). The CDR3 length is 14 residues. Germline CDR1 is SNHLY and CDR2 is FYNNEI. CDR3 loop: CASREGGLKETQYF. In nucleotides, the CDR3 is TGTGCCAGCAGGGAAGGGGGGTTGAAGGAGACCCAGTACTTC.

This clonotype was detected a few times. This chain joins TRBV2 and TRBJ2-2; D possibly corresponds to TRBD2 (6 bases). The V and J ends lost 8 bases and 4 bases respectively, with 17 bases between them. CDR1 is SNHLY and CDR2 is FYNNEI in the germline V gene. The CDR3 is 15 residues long. The CDR3 protein is CASGEDTARTGELFF. The CDR3 region has the DNA TGTGCCAGCGGGGAGGACACCGCACGCACCGGGGAGCTGTTTTTT.

There are a few counts of this clonotype. The V call is TRBV7-9, the J call TRBJ2-2, with D possibly being TRBD1 (5 bases). CDR1 SEHNR and CDR2 FQNEAQ come from the germline V gene (reference sequence). The CDR3 extends over 13 amino acids. V lost 6 bases to trimming and J lost 7 bases, with 12 bases between them. CDR3 sequence reads: CASSSGLSGELFF. The DNA for the CDR3 is TGTGCCAGCAGTTCAGGGCTGAGCGGGGAGCTGTTTTTT.

This clonotype was picked up a small number of times. This chain joins TRBV4-2 and TRBJ1-1, with unresolved D. This CDR3 contains 11 residues. Germline V CDR1 and CDR2: LGHNA, YNFKEQ. Between the trimmed V and J ends, which lost 6 bases and 6 bases, there was a span of 8 bases. The CDR3 region is CASRVGPEAFF. CDR3 coding DNA: TGTGCCAGCAGGGTTGGGCCTGAAGCTTTCTTT.

This clonotype appeared once. This chain connects TRBV10-1 to TRBJ2-3; D gene unclear. V dropped 3 bases and J dropped 2 bases, with 6 bases sitting between them. The V gene's germline CDR1 is WNHNN and CDR2 SYGVQD (reference sequence). This CDR3 contains 13 residues. In DNA, the CDR3 is TGCGCCAGCAGTGATCGGTTCACAGATACGCAGTATTTT. Its protein product is CASSDRFTDTQYF.

This clonotype was seen many times. This sequence joins TRBV19 and TRBJ2-7, with 8 bases that match TRBD1. This CDR3 has 14 residues. Germline values: CDR1 LNHDA, CDR2 SQIVND (reference sequence). V shed 7 bases and J 1 base; nucleotides not matched to a gene: 6. Here the CDR3 reads CASMKDRASYEQYF. Here the CDR3 DNA reads TGTGCCAGTATGAAGGACAGGGCGTCCTACGAGCAGTACTTC.

To note about this clonotype: The junction shows a germline mismatch at one end, possibly a read error. The chain has TRBV6-5 and TRBJ2-2; TRBD2 aligns across 9 bases. Germline values: CDR1 MNHEY, CDR2 SVGAGI. The CDR3 contains 15 residues. CDR3 protein: CAISYLAGPHGELFF. CDR3 DNA: TGTGCCATCAGTTACCTAGCGGGACCGCACGGGGAGCTGTTTTTT.

This chain joins TRBV9 and TRBJ2-5; 7 bases are a match to TRBD2. Germline assignment: CDR1 SGDLS and CDR2 YYNGEE. This CDR3 is built from 15 residues. The V and J ends lost 3 bases and 3 bases, in that order; junction bases with no gene match: 8. Here the CDR3 reads CASSDLSGTKETQYF. The DNA for the CDR3 is TGTGCCAGCAGCGATTTGAGCGGGACCAAAGAGACCCAGTACTTC.

This clonotype showed up many times. The V gene is TRBV7-9, the J gene TRBJ2-5; TRBD2 might be the D (5 bases). Per the germline V gene, CDR1 is SEHNR and CDR2 is FQNEAQ (reference sequence). Trimming removed 4 bases from V and 3 bases from J, with 18 bases in between. CDR3 length: 16 amino acids. CDR3 DNA sequence: TGTGCCAGCAGCTCACTAGGGAGTTTGGTTGAAGAGACCCAGTACTTC. Amino acids: CASSSLGSLVEETQYF.

The chain is built from TRBV10-3 and TRBJ1-1; 7 bases line up with TRBD1. CDR1 is ENHRY and CDR2 is SYGVKD in the germline V gene. V lost 10 bases, J lost 2 bases, and 13 bases stayed unmatched. The CDR3 spans 15 residues. In DNA form, the CDR3 reads TGTGCCAGCAGGGATAGGGACAGTATAAACACTGAAGCTTTCTTT. It specifies CASRDRDSINTEAFF.

Only one count was recorded for this clonotype. An end of the junction differs from the germline gene, which may be a read error. V gene TRBV10-2 combines with J gene TRBJ1-2; no clear D. Germline CDR1 is WSHSY and CDR2 is SAAADI. The CDR3 runs to 16 residues. CDR3 region: CASSYNSPDDNYGYTF. CDR3 nucleotide sequence: TGTGCCAGCAGTTACAATTCGCCGGACGATAACTATGGCTACACCTTC.

The V gene is TRBV10-3, the J gene TRBJ2-5; D gene uncertain. Trimming left V 1 base short and J 5 bases short, with 11 bases between. The germline V gene has CDR1 ENHRY and CDR2 SYGVKD. There are 14 residues in the CDR3. The CDR3 nucleotides read TGTGCCATCAGTGAGTTAGCCGCTTCTGAGACCCAGTACTTC. This codes for CAISELAASETQYF.